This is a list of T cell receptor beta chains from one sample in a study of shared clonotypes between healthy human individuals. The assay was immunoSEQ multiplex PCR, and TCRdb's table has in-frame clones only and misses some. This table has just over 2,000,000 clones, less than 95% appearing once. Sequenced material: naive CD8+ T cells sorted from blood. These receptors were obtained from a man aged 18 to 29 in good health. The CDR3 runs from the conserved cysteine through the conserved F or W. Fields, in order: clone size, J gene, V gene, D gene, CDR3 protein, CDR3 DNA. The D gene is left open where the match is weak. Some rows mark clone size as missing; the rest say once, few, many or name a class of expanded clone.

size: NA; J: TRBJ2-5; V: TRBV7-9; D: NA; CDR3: CASSSIRETQYF; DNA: TGTGCCAGCAGCTCTATCCGGGAGACCCAGTACTTC
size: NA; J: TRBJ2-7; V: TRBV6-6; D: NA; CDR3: CASGPAGVYEQYF; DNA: TGTGCCAGCGGACCCGCAGGGGTCTACGAGCAGTACTTC
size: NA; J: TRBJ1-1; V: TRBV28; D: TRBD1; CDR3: CASRWTGDMNTEAFF; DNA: TGTGCCAGCAGGTGGACAGGAGACATGAACACTGAAGCTTTCTTT
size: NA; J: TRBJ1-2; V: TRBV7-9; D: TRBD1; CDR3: CASSFGDRGDRVYTF; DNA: TGTGCCAGCAGCTTTGGGGACAGGGGCGACAGAGTCTACACCTTC
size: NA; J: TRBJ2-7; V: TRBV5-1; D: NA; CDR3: CASSLDRHSYEQYF; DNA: TGCGCCAGCAGCTTGGACAGGCACTCCTACGAGCAGTACTTC
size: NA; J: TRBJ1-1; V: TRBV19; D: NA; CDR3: CASQHSRWAFF; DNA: TGTGCCAGCCAACACTCCCGGTGGGCTTTCTTT
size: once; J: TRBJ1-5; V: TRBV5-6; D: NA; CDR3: CASSLGEAFGNQPQHF; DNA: TGTGCCAGCAGCTTGGGGGAGGCGTTTGGCAATCAGCCCCAGCATTTT
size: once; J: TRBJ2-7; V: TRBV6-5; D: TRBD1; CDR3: CASSYSGPGTAYEQYF; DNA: TGTGCCAGCAGTTACTCAGGTCCCGGGACAGCCTACGAGCAGTACTTC
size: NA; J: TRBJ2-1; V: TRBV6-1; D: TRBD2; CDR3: CASSEEVSGSFYNEQFF; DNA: TGTGCCAGCAGTGAAGAGGTTAGCGGGAGTTTCTACAATGAGCAGTTCTTC
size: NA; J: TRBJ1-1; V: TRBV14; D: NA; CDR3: CASSPLMGFSNTEAFF; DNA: TGTGCCAGCAGCCCATTAATGGGGTTCTCGAACACTGAAGCTTTCTTT
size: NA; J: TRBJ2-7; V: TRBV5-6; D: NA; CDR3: CASSTGPEQYF; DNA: TGTGCCAGCAGTACAGGGCCCGAGCAGTACTTC
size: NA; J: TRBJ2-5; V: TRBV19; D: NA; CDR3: CATRVRGRETQYF; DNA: TGTGCCACCCGGGTCCGGGGACGAGAGACCCAGTACTTC
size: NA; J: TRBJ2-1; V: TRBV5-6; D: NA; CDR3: CASSWYRGGYNEQFF; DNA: TGTGCCAGCAGCTGGTACAGGGGGGGATACAATGAGCAGTTCTTC
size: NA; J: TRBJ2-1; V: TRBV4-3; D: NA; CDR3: CASSPLLADSSYNEQFF; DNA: TGCGCCAGCAGCCCGCTCCTAGCGGACAGCTCCTACAATGAGCAGTTCTTC
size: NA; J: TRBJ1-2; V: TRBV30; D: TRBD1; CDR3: CAWSHDRERYGYTF; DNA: TGTGCCTGGAGTCACGACAGGGAGCGCTATGGCTACACCTTC
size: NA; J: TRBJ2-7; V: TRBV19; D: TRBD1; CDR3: CASSMTGTYEQYF; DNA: TGTGCCAGTAGTATGACAGGGACCTACGAGCAGTACTTC
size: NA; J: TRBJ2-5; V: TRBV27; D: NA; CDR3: CASSYRETQYF; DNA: TGTGCCAGCAGTTACAGGGAGACCCAGTACTTC
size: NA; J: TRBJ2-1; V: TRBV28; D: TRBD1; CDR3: CASSQLTGTVNNEQFF; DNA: TGTGCCAGCAGTCAATTGACCGGGACAGTTAACAATGAGCAGTTCTTC
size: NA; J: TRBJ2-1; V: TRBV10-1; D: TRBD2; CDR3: CASRAGGPGNEQFF; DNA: TGCGCCAGCAGGGCGGGGGGCCCGGGGAATGAGCAGTTCTTC
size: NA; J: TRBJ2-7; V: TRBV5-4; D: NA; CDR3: CASSSPGTPDYEQYF; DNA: TGTGCCAGCAGCTCTCCCGGGACCCCCGACTACGAGCAGTACTTC
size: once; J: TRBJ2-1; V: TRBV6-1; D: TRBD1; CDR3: CASSPGTVGNEQFF; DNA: TGTGCCAGCAGTCCAGGGACAGTGGGCAATGAGCAGTTCTTC
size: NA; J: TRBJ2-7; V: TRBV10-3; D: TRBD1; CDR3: CAISEVGDSYEQYF; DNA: TGTGCCATCAGTGAAGTGGGGGACAGCTACGAGCAGTACTTC
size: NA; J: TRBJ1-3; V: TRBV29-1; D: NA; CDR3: CSAQSTGNTIYF; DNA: TGCAGCGCCCAAAGTACGGGAAACACCATATATTTT
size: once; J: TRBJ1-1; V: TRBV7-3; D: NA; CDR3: CASSPGGHMTTEAFF; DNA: TGTGCCAGCAGCCCCGGAGGGCATATGACCACTGAAGCTTTCTTT
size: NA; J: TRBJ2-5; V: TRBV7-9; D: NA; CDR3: CASSSSLETQYF; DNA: TGTGCCAGCAGCTCTAGCCTGGAGACCCAGTACTTC
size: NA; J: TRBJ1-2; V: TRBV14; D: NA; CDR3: CASSQEIGVNYGYTF; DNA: TGTGCCAGCAGCCAAGAGATTGGGGTGAACTATGGCTACACCTTC
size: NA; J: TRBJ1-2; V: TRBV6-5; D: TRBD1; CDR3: CASSYLRTGYDGYTF; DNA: TGTGCCAGCAGTTACCTCCGGACAGGGTATGATGGCTACACCTTC
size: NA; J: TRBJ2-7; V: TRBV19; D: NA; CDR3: CASEGTSYEQYF; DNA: TGTGCCAGCGAAGGGACCTCCTACGAGCAGTACTTC
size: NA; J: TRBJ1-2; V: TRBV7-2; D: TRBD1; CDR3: CASSFPPGTGDGYTF; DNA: TGTGCCAGCAGCTTCCCCCCCGGGACAGGGGATGGCTACACCTTC
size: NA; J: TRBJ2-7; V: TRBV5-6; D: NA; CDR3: CASSEAIGTKTYEQYF; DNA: TGTGCCAGCAGCGAAGCTATCGGGACGAAGACCTACGAGCAGTACTTC
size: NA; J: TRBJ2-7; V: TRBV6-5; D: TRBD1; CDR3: CATKTGGLAYEQYF; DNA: TGTGCCACCAAAACAGGGGGCCTCGCCTACGAGCAGTACTTC
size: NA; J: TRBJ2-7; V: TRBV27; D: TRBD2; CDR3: CASSLTSGPYEQYF; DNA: TGTGCCAGCAGTTTGACTAGCGGGCCCTACGAGCAGTACTTC
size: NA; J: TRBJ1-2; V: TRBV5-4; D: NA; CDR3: CASSWVGSNYGYTF; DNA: TGTGCCAGCAGCTGGGTCGGGTCTAACTATGGCTACACCTTC
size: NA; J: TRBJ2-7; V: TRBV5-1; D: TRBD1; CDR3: CASSNTGTGSSYEQYF; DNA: TGCGCCAGCAGCAATACCGGGACAGGGAGCTCCTACGAGCAGTACTTC
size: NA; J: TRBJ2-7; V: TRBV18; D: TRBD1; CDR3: CASSPDEGAESYEQYF; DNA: TGTGCCAGCTCACCAGATGAGGGGGCGGAGTCCTACGAGCAGTACTTC
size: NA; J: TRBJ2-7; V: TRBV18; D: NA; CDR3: CAGSPFLGDYEQYF; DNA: TGTGCCGGCTCACCCTTCCTTGGAGATTACGAGCAGTACTTC
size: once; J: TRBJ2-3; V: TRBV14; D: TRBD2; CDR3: CASSLHQGKGLAGVTDTQYF; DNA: TGTGCCAGCAGCCTCCACCAAGGGAAAGGACTAGCGGGAGTCACAGATACGCAGTATTTT
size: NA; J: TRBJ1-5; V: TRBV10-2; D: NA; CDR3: CASSESGGQPQHF; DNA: TGCGCCAGCAGTGAGTCCGGAGGTCAGCCCCAGCATTTT
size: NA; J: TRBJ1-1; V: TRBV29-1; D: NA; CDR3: CSGWGGNTEAFF; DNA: TGCAGCGGGTGGGGAGGGAACACTGAAGCTTTCTTT
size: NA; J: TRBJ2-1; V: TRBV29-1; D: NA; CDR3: CSVGGGDAPYNEQFF; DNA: TGCAGCGTTGGAGGAGGGGACGCACCTTACAATGAGCAGTTCTTC
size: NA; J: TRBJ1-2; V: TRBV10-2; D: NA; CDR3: CASSDSLVAASYTF; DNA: TGCGCCAGCAGTGACTCCTTAGTGGCGGCCAGCTACACCTTC
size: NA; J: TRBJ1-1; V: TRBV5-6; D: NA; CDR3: CASSSGAGLTEAFF; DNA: TGTGCCAGCAGCTCGGGGGCAGGGTTGACTGAAGCTTTCTTT
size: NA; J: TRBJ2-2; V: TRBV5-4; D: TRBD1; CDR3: CASSRWTGMNTGELFF; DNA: TGTGCCAGCAGCCGATGGACAGGGATGAACACCGGGGAGCTGTTTTTT
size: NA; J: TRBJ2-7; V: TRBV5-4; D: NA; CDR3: CASSLDRSSYEQYF; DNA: TGTGCCAGCAGCTTAGACAGGTCCTCCTACGAGCAGTACTTC
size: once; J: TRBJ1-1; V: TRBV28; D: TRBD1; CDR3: CASSPRDRRDTEAFF; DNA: TGTGCCAGCAGTCCGAGGGACAGGAGGGACACTGAAGCTTTCTTT
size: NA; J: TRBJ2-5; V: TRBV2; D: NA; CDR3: CASNNGNEETQYF; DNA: TGTGCCAGCAATAACGGGAATGAAGAGACCCAGTACTTC
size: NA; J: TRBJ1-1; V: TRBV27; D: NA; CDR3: CASSLGTGAEAFF; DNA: TGTGCCAGCAGTTTAGGGACGGGGGCTGAAGCTTTCTTT
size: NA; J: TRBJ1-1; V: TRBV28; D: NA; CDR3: CAATEQVASTEAFF; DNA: TGTGCCGCAACTGAACAGGTGGCCTCCACTGAAGCTTTCTTT
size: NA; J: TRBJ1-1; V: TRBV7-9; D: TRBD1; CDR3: CASSRLQGANTEAFF; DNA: TGTGCCAGCAGTCGCCTACAGGGGGCGAACACTGAAGCTTTCTTT
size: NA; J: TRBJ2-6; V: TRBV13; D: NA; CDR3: CASSPTGANVLTF; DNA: TGTGCCAGCAGTCCTACGGGGGCCAACGTCCTGACTTTC